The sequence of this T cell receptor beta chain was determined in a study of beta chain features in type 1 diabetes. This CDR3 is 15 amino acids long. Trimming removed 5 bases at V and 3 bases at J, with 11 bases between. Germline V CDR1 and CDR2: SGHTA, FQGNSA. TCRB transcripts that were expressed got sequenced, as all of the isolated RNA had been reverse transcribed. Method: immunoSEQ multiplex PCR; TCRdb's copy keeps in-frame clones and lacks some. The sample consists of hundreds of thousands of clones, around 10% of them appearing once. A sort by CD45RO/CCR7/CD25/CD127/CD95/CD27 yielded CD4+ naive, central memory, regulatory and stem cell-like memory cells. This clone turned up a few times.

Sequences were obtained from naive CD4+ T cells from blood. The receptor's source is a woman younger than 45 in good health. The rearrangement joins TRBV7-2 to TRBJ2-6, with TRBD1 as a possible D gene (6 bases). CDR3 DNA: TGTGCCAGCAGCAAACAGGGACGTGGGGCCAACGTCCTGACTTTC. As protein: CASSKQGRGANVLTF.